The T cell receptor (beta chain) described here comes from a study of T cells in Graves' hyperthyroidism and ophthalmopathy. Study-level results: Most thyroid clonotypes expanded above 0.001 were also detected in blood.

Out of 10 ml of fresh peripheral blood came the PBMCs. Researchers took RNA transcripts and amplified the TCR beta CDR3 regions from them. An initial round of RT-PCR targeting the TCR CDR3 relied on the HTBI primer set. From the multiplex PCR reads, TCRdb called clonotypes with MiXCR, one entry per CDR3 protein. Of about 420,000 distinct CDR3 sequences in the sample, 15% to 19% are singletons; the top ten hold just under 8%. This clonotype came up many times. No antigen is known for it. This CDR3 spans 13 amino acids. Trimming cost V 4 bases and J 5 bases, with 10 bases left between them. Sequencing was done on a sample of blood. The chain combines TRBV12-3 or TRBV12-4 with TRBJ2-3; no reliable D call. The TCR originated in a woman younger than 35 with Graves' hyperthyroidism. The CDR3 is CASSSSYRDTQYF. The CDR3 DNA follows: TGTGCCAGCAGTTCCTCGTATAGAGATACGCAGTATTTT.